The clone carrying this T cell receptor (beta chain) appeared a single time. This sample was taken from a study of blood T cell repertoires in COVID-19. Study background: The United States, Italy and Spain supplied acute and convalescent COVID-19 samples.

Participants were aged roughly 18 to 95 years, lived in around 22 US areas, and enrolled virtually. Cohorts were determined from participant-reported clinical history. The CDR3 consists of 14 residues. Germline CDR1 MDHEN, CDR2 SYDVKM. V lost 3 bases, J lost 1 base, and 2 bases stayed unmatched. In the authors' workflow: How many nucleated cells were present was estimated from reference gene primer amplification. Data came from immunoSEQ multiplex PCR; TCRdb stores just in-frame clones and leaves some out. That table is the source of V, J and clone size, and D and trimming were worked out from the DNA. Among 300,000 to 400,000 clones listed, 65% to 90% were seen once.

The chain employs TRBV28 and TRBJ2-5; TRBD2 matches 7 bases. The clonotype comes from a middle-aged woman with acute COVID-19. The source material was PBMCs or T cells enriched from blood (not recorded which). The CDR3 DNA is TGTGCCAGCAGTTTGCTAGCGGTCCAAGAGACCCAGTACTTC. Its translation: CASSLLAVQETQYF.